A single sample gave rise to the 3 T cell receptor beta chains below, sequenced in a study of response to subunit inactivated influenza vaccine. TCRdb recomputed calls from the RT-PCR reads with MiXCR, one row per CDR3 protein. This table has about 300,000 distinct CDR3 sequences, roughly 20% appearing once. The input for sequencing was PBMCs from blood, taken around 22 months after vaccination. The receptors here all came from a man aged 50 to 69 who received an inactivated influenza vaccine.

The rearrangement joins TRBV12-3 or TRBV12-4 to TRBJ1-5; 9 bases fit TRBD1. V dropped 5 bases and J dropped 7; count of bases not matched to a gene: 12. The CDR3 consists of 16 residues. CDR3 loop: CASSRTTGTGTQPQHF. The CDR3 bases are TGTGCCAGCAGTCGAACCACCGGGACAGGGACGCAGCCCCAGCATTTT.

The gene calls are TRBV20-1 and TRBJ2-7, with a tentative D call TRBD1 (6 bases). The CDR3 consists of 14 residues. Germline values: CDR1 DFQATT, CDR2 SNEGSKA (reference sequence). V dropped 6 bases and J dropped 3 bases, with 18 bases sitting between them. The DNA for the CDR3 is TGCAGTGCCTTCGGGAACAGGGCCCTCTACGAGCAGTACTTC. Translating it yields CSAFGNRALYEQYF.

This clonotype turned up a few times. The V and J genes are TRBV6-1 and TRBJ1-6; D is possibly TRBD1 (6 bases). This CDR3 spans 14 amino acids. Per the germline V gene, CDR1 is MNHNS and CDR2 is SASEGT. The V end lost 5 bases, the J end lost 8 bases, and 13 bases lay between the germline ends. CDR3 sequence reads: CASSLTTGYSPLHF. Written as DNA, the CDR3 is TGTGCCAGCAGTCTCACGACAGGTTATTCACCCCTCCACTTT.